This T cell receptor (beta chain) emerged from a study of shared clonotypes between healthy human individuals. V lost 0 bases and J lost 0, with 10 bases in between. This CDR3 has 15 amino acids. Germline-derived CDR1 and CDR2 are SGHRS and YFSETQ. Recent vaccinations or acute infections were absent in the healthy HIV-negative adult donors. The assay was immunoSEQ multiplex PCR, and TCRdb's table has in-frame clones only and misses some. Here the sample spans hundreds of thousands of clones, just over 95% being singletons. The sample taken for sequencing was memory CD8+ T cells sorted from blood. Subset denoted: CD45RO+ cells pooled with CCR7-negative TemRA cells. The sequence was collected from a man between 25 and 39 years old in good health. This chain links TRBV5-1 with TRBJ2-7; unclear D gene. The CDR3 DNA is TGCGCCAGCAGCTTGGGAATACTAAGCTCCTACGAGCAGTACTTC. Translated: CASSLGILSSYEQYF.